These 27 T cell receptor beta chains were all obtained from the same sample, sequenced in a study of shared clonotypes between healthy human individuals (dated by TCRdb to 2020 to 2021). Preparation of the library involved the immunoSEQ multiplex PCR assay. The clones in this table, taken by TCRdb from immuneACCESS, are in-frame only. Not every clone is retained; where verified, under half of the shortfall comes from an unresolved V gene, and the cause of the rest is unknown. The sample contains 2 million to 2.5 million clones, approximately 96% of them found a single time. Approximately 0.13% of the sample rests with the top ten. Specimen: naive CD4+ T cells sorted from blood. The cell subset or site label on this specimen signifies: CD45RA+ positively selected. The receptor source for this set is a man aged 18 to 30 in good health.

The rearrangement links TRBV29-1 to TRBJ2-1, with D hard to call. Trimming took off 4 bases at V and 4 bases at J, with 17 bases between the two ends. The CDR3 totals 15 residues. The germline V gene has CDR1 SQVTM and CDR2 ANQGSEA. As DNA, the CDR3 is TGCAGCGTTGGGCGAGTGGGAAAGGAGTACAATGAGCAGTTCTTC. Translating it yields CSVGRVGKEYNEQFF.

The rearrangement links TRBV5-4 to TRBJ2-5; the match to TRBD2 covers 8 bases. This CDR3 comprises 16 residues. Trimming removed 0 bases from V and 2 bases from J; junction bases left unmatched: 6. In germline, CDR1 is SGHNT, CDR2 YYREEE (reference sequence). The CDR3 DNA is TGTGCCAGCAGCTTGGGTACGGGAGGGGGACAAGAGACCCAGTACTTC. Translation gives CASSLGTGGGQETQYF.

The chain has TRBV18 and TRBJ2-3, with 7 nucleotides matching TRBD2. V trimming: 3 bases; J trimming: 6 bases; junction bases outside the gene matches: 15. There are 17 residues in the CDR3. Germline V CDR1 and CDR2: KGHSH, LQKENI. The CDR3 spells CASSPLGLDGSRDTQYF. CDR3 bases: TGTGCCAGCTCACCGCTAGGACTAGACGGGTCACGGGATACGCAGTATTTT.

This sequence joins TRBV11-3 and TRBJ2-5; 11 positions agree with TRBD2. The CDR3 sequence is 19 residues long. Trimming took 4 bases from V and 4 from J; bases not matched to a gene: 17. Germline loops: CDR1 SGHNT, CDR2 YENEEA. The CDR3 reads CASSYRGSGRAMGGETQYF. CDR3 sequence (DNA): TGTGCCAGCAGCTACCGTGGTAGCGGGAGGGCCATGGGGGGAGAGACCCAGTACTTC.

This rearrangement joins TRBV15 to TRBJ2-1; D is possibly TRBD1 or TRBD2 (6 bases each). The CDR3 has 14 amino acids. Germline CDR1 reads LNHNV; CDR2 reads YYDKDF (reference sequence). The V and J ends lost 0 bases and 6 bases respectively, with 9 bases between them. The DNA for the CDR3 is TGTGCCACCAGCAGAGAAAGGGGGGCCAATGAGCAGTTCTTC. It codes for CATSRERGANEQFF.

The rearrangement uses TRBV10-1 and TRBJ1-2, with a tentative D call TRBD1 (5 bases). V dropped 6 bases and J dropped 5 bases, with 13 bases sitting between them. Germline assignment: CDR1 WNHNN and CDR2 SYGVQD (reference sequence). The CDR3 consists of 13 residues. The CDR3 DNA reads TGCGCCAGCAGCCCGGGACGGAGATATGGCTACACCTTC. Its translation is CASSPGRRYGYTF.

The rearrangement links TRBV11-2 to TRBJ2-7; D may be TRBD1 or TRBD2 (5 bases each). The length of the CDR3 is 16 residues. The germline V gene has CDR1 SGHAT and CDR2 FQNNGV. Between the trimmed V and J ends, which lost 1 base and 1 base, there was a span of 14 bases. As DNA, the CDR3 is TGTGCCAGCAGCTTAGGAGGGCCAGGGCCGTCCTACGAGCAGTACTTC. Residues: CASSLGGPGPSYEQYF.

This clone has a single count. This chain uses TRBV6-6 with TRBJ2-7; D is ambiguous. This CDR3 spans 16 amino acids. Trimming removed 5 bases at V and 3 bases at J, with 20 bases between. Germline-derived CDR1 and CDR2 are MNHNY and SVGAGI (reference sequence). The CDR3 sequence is CASSHYGRGGSYEQYF. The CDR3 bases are TGTGCCAGCAGTCACTACGGCAGAGGTGGAAGCTACGAGCAGTACTTC.

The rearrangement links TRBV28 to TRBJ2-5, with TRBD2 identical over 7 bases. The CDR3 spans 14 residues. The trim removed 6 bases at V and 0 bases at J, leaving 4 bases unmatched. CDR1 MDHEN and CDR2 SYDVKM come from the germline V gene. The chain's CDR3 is CASRASGHQETQYF. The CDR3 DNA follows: TGTGCCAGCAGGGCTAGCGGCCACCAAGAGACCCAGTACTTC.

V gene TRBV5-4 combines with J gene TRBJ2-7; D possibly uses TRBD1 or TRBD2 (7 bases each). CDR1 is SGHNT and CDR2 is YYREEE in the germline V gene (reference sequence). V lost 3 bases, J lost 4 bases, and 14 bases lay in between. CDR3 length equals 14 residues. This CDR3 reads CASSWGGGTYEQYF. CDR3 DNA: TGTGCCAGCAGCTGGGGAGGGGGCACGTACGAGCAGTACTTC.

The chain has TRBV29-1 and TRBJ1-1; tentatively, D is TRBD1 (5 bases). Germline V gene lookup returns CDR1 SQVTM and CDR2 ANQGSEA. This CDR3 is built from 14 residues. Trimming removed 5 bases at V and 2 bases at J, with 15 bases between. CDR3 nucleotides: TGCAGCGTTTCCGCCGACTGGACAAACACTGAAGCTTTCTTT. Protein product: CSVSADWTNTEAFF.

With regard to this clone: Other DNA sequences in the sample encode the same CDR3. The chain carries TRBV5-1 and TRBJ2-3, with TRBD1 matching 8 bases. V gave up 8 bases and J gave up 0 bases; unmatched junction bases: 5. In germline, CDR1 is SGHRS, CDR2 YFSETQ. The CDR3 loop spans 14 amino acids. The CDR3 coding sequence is TGCGCCAGTTCTCGGACAGGGAGCACAGATACGCAGTATTTT. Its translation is CASSRTGSTDTQYF.

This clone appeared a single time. The CDR3 nucleotides read TGTGCTAGTGGCGCTGGGACAGACTCTGGAAACACCATATATTTT. This translates into CASGAGTDSGNTIYF. The rearrangement joins TRBV12-5 to TRBJ1-3; 7 positions match TRBD1. The CDR3 covers 15 residues. V was pared by 6 bases and J by 0 bases, with 5 bases of the junction left unmatched. Germline V gene lookup returns CDR1 LGHNT and CDR2 FRNRAP. Using reference TRBV12-5 and TRBJ1-3 for the parts outside the CDR3, the full variable domain is DARVTQTPRHKVTEMGQEVTMRCQPILGHNTVFWYRQTMMQGLELLAYFRNRAPLDDSGMPKDRFSAEMPDATLATLKIQPSEPRDSAVYFCASGAGTDSGNTIYFGEGSWLTVV.

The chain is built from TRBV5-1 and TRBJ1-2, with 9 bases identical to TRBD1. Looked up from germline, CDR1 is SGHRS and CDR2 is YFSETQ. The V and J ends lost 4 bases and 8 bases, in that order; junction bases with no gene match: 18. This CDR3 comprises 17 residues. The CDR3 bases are TGCGCCAGCAGCCCGGGACAGGGTGCCCTCCTCGCGAGGGGCTACACCTTC. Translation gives CASSPGQGALLARGYTF. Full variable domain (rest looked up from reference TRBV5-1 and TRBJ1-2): KAGVTQTPRYLIKTRGQQVTLSCSPISGHRSVSWYQQTPGQGLQFLFEYFSETQRNKGNFPGRFSGRQFSNSRSEMNVSTLELGDSALYLCASSPGQGALLARGYTFGSGTRLTVV.

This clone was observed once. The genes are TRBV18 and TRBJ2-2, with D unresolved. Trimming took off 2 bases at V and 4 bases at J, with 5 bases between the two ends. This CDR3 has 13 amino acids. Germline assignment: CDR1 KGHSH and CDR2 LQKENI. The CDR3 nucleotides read TGTGCCAGCTCACCAAGCATCACCGGGGAGCTGTTTTTT. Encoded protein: CASSPSITGELFF.

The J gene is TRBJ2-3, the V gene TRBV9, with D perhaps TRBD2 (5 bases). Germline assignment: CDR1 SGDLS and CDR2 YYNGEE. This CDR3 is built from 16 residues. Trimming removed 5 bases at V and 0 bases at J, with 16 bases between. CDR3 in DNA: TGTGCCAGCAGTTCCGGACGGACTGCTAGCACAGATACGCAGTATTTT. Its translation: CASSSGRTASTDTQYF. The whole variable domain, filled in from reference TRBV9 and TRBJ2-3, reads DSGVTQTPKHLITATGQRVTLRCSPRSGDLSVYWYQQSLDQGLQFLIQYYNGEERAKGNILERFSAQQFPDLHSELNLSSLELGDSALYFCASSSGRTASTDTQYFGPGTRLTVL.

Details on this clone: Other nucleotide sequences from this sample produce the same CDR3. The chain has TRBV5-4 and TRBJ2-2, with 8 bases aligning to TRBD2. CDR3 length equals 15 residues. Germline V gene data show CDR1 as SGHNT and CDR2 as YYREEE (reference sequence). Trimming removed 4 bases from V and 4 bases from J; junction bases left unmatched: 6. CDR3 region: CASSRLAGGTGELFF. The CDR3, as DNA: TGTGCCAGCAGCCGACTGGCGGGAGGCACCGGGGAGCTGTTTTTT.

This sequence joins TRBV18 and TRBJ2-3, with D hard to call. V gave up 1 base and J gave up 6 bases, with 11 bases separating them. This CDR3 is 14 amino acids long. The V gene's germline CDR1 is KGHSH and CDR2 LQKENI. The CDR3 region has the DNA TGTGCCAGCTCACCACTCCCCCAGAGCGATACGCAGTATTTT. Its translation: CASSPLPQSDTQYF.

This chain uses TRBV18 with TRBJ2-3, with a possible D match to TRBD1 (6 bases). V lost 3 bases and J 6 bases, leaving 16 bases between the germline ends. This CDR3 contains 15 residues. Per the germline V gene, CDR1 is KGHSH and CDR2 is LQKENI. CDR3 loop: CASSPRARGADTQYF. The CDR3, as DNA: TGTGCCAGCTCACCCCGGGCCAGGGGCGCGGATACGCAGTATTTT.

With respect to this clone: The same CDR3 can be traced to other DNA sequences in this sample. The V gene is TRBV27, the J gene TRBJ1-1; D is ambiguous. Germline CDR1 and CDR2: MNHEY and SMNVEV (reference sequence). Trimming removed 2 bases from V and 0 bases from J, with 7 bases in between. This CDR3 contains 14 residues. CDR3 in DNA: TGTGCCAGCAGTTTAGGGCAGGTGAACACTGAAGCTTTCTTT. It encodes CASSLGQVNTEAFF.

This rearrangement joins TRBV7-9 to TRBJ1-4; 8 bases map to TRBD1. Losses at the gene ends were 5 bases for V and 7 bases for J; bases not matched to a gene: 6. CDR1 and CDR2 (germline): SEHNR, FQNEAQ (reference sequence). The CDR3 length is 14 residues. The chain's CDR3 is CASSRTGKGEKLFF. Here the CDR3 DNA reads TGTGCCAGCAGCCGGACAGGGAAGGGTGAAAAACTGTTTTTT.

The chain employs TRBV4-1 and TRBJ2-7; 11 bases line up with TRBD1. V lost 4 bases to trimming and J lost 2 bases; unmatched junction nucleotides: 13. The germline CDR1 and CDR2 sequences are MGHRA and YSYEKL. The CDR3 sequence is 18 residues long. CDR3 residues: CASSPPPRPGQGAYEQYF. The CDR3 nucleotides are TGCGCCAGCAGCCCCCCACCCCGGCCGGGACAGGGGGCCTACGAGCAGTACTTC.

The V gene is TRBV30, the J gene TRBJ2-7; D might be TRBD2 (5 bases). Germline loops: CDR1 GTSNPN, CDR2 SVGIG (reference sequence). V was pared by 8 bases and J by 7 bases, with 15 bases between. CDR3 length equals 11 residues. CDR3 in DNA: TGTGCCGGAGGTACATGGGAAGAGCAGTACTTC. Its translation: CAGGTWEEQYF.

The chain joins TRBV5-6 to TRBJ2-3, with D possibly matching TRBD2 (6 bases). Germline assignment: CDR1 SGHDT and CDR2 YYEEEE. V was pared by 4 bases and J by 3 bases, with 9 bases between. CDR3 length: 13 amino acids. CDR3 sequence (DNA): TGTGCCAGCAGCGCGGAGGGAACAGATACGCAGTATTTT. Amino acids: CASSAEGTDTQYF.

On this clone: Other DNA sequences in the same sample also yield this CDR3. DNA for the CDR3: TGTGCCAGCAGTTCGGGACTAGTCTACGAGCAGTACTTC. It translates to CASSSGLVYEQYF. This chain links TRBV7-2 with TRBJ2-7, with 8 bases aligning to TRBD2. Per the germline V gene, CDR1 is SGHTA and CDR2 is FQGNSA. The CDR3 contains 13 residues. The trim removed 6 bases at V and 3 bases at J, leaving 4 bases unmatched.

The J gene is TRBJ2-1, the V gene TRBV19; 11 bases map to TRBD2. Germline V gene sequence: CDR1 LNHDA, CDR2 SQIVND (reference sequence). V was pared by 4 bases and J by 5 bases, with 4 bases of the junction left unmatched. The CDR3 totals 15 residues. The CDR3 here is CASSKTSGKHNEQFF. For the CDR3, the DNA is TGTGCCAGTAGTAAGACTAGCGGGAAGCACAATGAGCAGTTCTTC.

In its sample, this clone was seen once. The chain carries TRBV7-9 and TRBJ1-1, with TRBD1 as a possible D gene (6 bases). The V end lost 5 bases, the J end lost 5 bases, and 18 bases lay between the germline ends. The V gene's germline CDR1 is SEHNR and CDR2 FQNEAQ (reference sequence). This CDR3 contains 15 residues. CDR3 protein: CASSPSPGALTEAFF. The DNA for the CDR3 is TGTGCCAGCAGCCCTTCCCCGGGGGCATTAACTGAAGCTTTCTTT.